This TCR beta chain was obtained from a study of control samples from healthy donors and cancer patients. Sequenced by immunoSEQ multiplex PCR; TCRdb stores in-frame clones only, minus some. The table has approximately 63,000 clones, 65% to 90% seen once; the top ten hold about 5%. The CDR3 is 13 residues long. V was shortened by 0 bases and J by 5 bases, with 8 bases between the two germline ends. Germline V gene data show CDR1 as SGDLS and CDR2 as YYNGEE. The chain links TRBV9 to TRBJ1-1, with no clear D. The sequence came from a man aged 40-50 years in good health. The sequencing sample was made of blood. Here the CDR3 DNA reads TGTGCCAGCAGCGTAGGTTCGGCAACTGAAGCTTTCTTT. This encodes CASSVGSATEAFF.